This T cell receptor beta chain came from a study of identical twins. Trimming cost V 3 bases and J 2 bases; bases outside gene matches: 7. There are 15 residues in the CDR3. Germline V gives CDR1 ENHRY, CDR2 SYGVKD. TCRdb itself ran the 5' RACE reads through MiXCR, one entry per CDR3 protein. The sample has hundreds of thousands of distinct CDR3 sequences; 7.5% are singletons. This clonotype was detected only a few times. These records were also assigned to another study, of yellow fever vaccine responses in identical twins.

The sequenced material came from CD8+ T cells sorted from blood. The chain couples TRBV10-3 to TRBJ2-7; 7 nucleotides align to TRBD1. The clonotype comes from a woman in her late teens or twenties in good health. The CDR3: CAISDLTGTTYEQYF. CDR3 DNA: TGTGCCATCAGTGATTTGACAGGGACCACCTACGAGCAGTACTTC.